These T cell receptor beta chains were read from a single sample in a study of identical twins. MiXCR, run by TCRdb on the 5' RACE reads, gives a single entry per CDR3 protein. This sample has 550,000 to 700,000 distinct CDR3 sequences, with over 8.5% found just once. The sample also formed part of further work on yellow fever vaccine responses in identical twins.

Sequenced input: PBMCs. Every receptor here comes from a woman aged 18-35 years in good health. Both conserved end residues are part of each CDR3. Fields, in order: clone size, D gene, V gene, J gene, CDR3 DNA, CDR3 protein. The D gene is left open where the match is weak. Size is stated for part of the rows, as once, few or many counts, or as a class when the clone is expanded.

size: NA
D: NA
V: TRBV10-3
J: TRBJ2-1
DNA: TGTGCCATCAGTGTCGAGCTTGGCAATGAGCAGTTCTTC
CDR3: CAISVELGNEQFF

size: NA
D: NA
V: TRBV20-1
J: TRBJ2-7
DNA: TGCAGTGCTTGGACGGACTCCTACGAGCAGTACTTC
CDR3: CSAWTDSYEQYF

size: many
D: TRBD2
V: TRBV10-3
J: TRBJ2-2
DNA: TGTGCCATCAGCGGGACTAGCATAAGACACACCGGGGAGCTGTTTTTT
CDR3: CAISGTSIRHTGELFF

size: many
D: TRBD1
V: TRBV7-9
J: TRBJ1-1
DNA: TGTGCCAGCAGCTTATCAGGGGGCACTGAAGCTTTCTTT
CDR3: CASSLSGGTEAFF

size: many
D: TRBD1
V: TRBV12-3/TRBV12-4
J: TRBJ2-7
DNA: TGTGCCAGCAGCCCCAGGGGGCCCACACTAAGGCAGTACTTC
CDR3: CASSPRGPTLRQYF

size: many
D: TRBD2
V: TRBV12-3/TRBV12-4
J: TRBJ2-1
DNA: TGTGCCAGCACCCCTTCTAGCGGTAGGGATGAGCAGTTCTTC
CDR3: CASTPSSGRDEQFF

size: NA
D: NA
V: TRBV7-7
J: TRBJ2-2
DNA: TGTGCTAGCACCGGGGATCAAACAGCCGGGGAGCTGTTTTTT
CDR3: CASTGDQTAGELFF

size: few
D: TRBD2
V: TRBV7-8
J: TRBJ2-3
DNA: TGTGCCAGCAGCTTAATGGCGGGGGGGCTGGATACGCAGTATTTT
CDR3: CASSLMAGGLDTQYF

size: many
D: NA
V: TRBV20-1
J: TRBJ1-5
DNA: TGCAGTGCTAGGGAACCGGGACATTTCAATCAGCCCCAGCATTTT
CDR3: CSAREPGHFNQPQHF

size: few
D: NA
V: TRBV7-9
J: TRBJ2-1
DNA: TGTGCCAGCAGCTACCTAGCTGCCGAGCAGTTCTTC
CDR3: CASSYLAAEQFF

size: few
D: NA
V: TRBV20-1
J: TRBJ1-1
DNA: TGCAGTGCTTCCGGACAGCCTAACACTGAAGCTTTCTTT
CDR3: CSASGQPNTEAFF

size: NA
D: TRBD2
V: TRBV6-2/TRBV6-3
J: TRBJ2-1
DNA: TGTGCCAGCAGTTTTCCACCCGAAGGACTAGACTACAATGAGCAGTTCTTC
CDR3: CASSFPPEGLDYNEQFF

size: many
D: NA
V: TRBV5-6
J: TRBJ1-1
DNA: TGTGCCAGCAGCCTGGTGAAGGGCACTGAAGCTTTCTTT
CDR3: CASSLVKGTEAFF

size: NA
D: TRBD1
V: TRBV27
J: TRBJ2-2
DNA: TGTGCCAGCAGTTTATTAGAGGGACAGCCCACCGGGGAGCTGTTTTTT
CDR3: CASSLLEGQPTGELFF

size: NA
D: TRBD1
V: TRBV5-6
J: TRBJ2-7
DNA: TGTGCCAGCAGCCGGGACAGGGGTAGCCACGAGCAGTACTTC
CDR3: CASSRDRGSHEQYF

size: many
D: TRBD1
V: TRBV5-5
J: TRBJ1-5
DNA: TGTGCCAGCAGCCCGACAGGGGGCAATCAGCCCCAGCATTTT
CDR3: CASSPTGGNQPQHF

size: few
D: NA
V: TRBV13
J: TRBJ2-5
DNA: TGTGCCAGCAGCTTAAGGGTCAGGGCTACCCAAGAGACCCAGTACTTC
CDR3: CASSLRVRATQETQYF

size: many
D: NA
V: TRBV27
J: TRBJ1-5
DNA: TGTGCCAGCAGTTTAAGGCAGGATCAGTTTAGAAATCAGCCCCAGCATTTT
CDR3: CASSLRQDQFRNQPQHF

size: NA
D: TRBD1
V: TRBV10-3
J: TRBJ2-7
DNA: TGTGCCATCAGTGGGCGGGACAGGTCCTACGAGCAGTACTTC
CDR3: CAISGRDRSYEQYF

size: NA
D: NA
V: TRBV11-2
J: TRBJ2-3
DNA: TGTGCCAGCAGCTCGGACAGCTATAGCACAGATACGCAGTATTTT
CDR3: CASSSDSYSTDTQYF

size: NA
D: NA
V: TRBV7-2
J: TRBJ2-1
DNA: TGTGCCAGCAGCTTAGCGGACCCTCTCAGCTCCTACAATGAGCAGTTCTTC
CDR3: CASSLADPLSSYNEQFF

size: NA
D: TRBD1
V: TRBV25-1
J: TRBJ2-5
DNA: TGTGCCAGCAGTGACAGGGGGCAACTTCAAGAGACCCAGTACTTC
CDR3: CASSDRGQLQETQYF

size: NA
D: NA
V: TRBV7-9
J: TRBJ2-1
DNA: TGTGCCAGCAGCTCCCATCGGGAGGAGCAGTTCTTC
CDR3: CASSSHREEQFF

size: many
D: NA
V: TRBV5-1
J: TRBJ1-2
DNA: TGCGCCAGCAGTCTGGACAAAAACAGGGCTAACTATGGCTACACCTTC
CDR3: CASSLDKNRANYGYTF

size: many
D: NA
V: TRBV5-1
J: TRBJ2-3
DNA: TGCGCCAGCAGCTTGGATTCGCACACAGATACGCAGTATTTT
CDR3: CASSLDSHTDTQYF

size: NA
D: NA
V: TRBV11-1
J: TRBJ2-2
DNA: TGTGCCAGCAGCGATATCCTCGAGTATGGGACGGAGAACACCGGGGAGCTGTTTTTT
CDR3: CASSDILEYGTENTGELFF

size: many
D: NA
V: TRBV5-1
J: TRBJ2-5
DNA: TGCGCCAGCAGGCGTGGACAGCCTGAGGAGACCCAGTACTTC
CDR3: CASRRGQPEETQYF

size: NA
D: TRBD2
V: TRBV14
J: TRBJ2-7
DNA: TGTGCCAGCATCTTTGGGGGAGGGAGGGGACCGTACGAGCAGTACTTC
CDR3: CASIFGGGRGPYEQYF

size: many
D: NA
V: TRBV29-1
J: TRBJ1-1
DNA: TGCAGCGTTGAAGATGGGGGGGATTCGGCTTTCTTT
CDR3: CSVEDGGDSAFF